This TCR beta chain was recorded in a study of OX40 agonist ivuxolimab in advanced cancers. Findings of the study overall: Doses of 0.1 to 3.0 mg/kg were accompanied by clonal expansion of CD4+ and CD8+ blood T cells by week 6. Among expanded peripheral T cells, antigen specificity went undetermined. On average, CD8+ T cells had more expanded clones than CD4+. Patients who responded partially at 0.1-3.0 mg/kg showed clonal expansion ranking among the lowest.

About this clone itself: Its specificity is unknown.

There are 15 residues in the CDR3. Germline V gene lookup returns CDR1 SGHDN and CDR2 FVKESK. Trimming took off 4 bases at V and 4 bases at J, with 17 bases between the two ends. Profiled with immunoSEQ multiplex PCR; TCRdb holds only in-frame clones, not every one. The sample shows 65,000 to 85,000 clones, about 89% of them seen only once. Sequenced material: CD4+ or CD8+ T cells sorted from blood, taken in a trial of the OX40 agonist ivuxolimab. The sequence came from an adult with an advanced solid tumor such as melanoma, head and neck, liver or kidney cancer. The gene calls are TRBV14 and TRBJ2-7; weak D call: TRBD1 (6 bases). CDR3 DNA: TGTGCCAGCAGCCTCGTCTCATCGGACAGTTACGAGCAGTACTTC. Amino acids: CASSLVSSDSYEQYF.